These 23 T cell receptor beta chains came from one sample sequenced in a study of T cell repertoires in cytomegalovirus infection. No antigens are known for them. TCRdb called the reads again in MiXCR, with one record for every CDR3 protein. The sample comprises 550,000 to 850,000 distinct CDR3 sequences, roughly 33% of which are singletons, and 15% to 20% rests with the top ten. The sequencing used cultured PBMCs, collected from culture after CMV antigen stimulation. The receptors derive from a human donor in good health (CMV status not recorded). Some clones in this sample may be carry-over from other donors' samples.

This chain uses TRBV2 with TRBJ2-1; possible D gene TRBD2, 5 bases. V lost 4 bases, J lost 10 bases, and 17 bases lay in between. This CDR3 contains 14 residues. Germline CDR1 is SNHLY and CDR2 is FYNNEI. This chain's CDR3 is CASSGQLGVGEQFF. CDR3 nucleotides: TGTGCCAGCAGTGGTCAACTAGGCGTAGGGGAGCAGTTCTTC.

The rearrangement uses TRBV7-8 and TRBJ2-5; 9 positions match TRBD2. Trimming removed 2 bases from V and 5 bases from J; junction bases left unmatched: 12. Per germline, CDR1 SGHVS and CDR2 FQNEAQ. The CDR3 covers 17 residues. The CDR3 DNA sequence: TGTGCCAGCAGCTTAATTAGGATAGCGGGGGCTGGGGAGACCCAGTACTTC. This translates into CASSLIRIAGAGETQYF.

This clonotype occurred a few times. The V call is TRBV4-1, the J call TRBJ1-2; a possible D gene is TRBD1 (5 bases). Germline assignment: CDR1 MGHRA and CDR2 YSYEKL. The germline V and J ends were trimmed by 7 bases and 7 bases, with 13 bases remaining between them. The CDR3 is 12 amino acids. The CDR3 reads CASTPGQGGYTF. The CDR3 coding sequence is TGCGCCAGCACCCCGGGGCAAGGTGGCTACACCTTC.

This chain links TRBV7-2 with TRBJ1-2, with a weak D call TRBD1 (6 bases). Deletions cut 4 bases from V and 3 bases from J, with 12 bases between. Germline CDR1 is SGHTA and CDR2 is FQGNSA. CDR3 length: 14 residues. CDR3 amino acids: CASSSRGLHYGYTF. CDR3 bases: TGTGCCAGCAGCTCCCGGGGGCTCCACTATGGCTACACCTTC.

The gene calls are TRBV4-1 and TRBJ1-4, with D unresolved. This CDR3 comprises 16 residues. Per the germline V gene, CDR1 is MGHRA and CDR2 is YSYEKL. V lost 3 bases to trimming and J lost 8 bases, with 19 bases between them. CDR3 in DNA: TGCGCCAGCAGCCACGGTTCACGGGGTGATCGGGAAAAACTGTTTTTT. Translation gives CASSHGSRGDREKLFF.

In its sample, this clonotype was seen a few times. This sequence joins TRBV7-2 and TRBJ2-1; TRBD2 aligns across 7 bases. Germline V gives CDR1 SGHTA, CDR2 FQGNSA. J was trimmed by 3 bases and V by 5 bases; bases with no gene match: 7. The CDR3 loop spans 15 amino acids. CDR3 residues: CASSPHRGDYNEQFF. The CDR3 DNA follows: TGTGCCAGCAGCCCCCATCGGGGGGACTACAATGAGCAGTTCTTC. The variable domain in full, completed from reference TRBV7-2 and TRBJ2-1, reads GAGVSQSPSNKVTEKGKDVELRCDPISGHTALYWYRQSLGQGLEFLIYFQGNSAPDKSGLPSDRFSAERTGGSVSTLTIQRTQQEDSAVYLCASSPHRGDYNEQFFGPGTRLTVL.

The sample holds a few counts of this clonotype. The V call is TRBV7-8, the J call TRBJ2-1; TRBD1 or TRBD2 may be the D gene (5 bases each). V was shortened by 7 bases and J by 6 bases, with 19 bases between the two germline ends. The CDR3 contains 15 residues. The germline CDR1 and CDR2 sequences are SGHVS and FQNEAQ. CDR3 sequence: CASTSGPERVNEQFF. Here the CDR3 DNA reads TGTGCCAGCACCTCGGGACCCGAGAGAGTCAATGAGCAGTTCTTC.

This clonotype has a handful of counts. This chain links TRBV4-3 with TRBJ2-1; D is unresolved. V was clipped by 2 bases and J by 9 bases, with 17 bases between them. This CDR3 has 15 residues. The germline V gene has CDR1 LGHNA and CDR2 YSLEER. CDR3 bases: TGCGCCAGCAGCCAATATACGGCCGCACGGACTGAGCAGTTCTTC. This encodes CASSQYTAARTEQFF.

The chain employs TRBV6-2 or TRBV6-3 and TRBJ2-1; a weak D match, TRBD2 (6 bases). V lost 6 bases and J lost 8, with 20 bases in between. In germline, CDR1 is MNHEY, CDR2 SVGEGT. This CDR3 is 15 amino acids long. The CDR3 coding sequence is TGTGCCAGCAGGCCTTGGAGGGCCGGTCCGGATGAGCAGTTCTTC. Its translation is CASRPWRAGPDEQFF.

This clonotype occurred a few times. This chain joins TRBV7-9 and TRBJ1-6, with D tentatively TRBD1 (6 bases). Germline values: CDR1 SEHNR, CDR2 FQNEAQ (reference sequence). This CDR3 contains 13 residues. With 5 bases removed from V and 7 bases from J, the gap between germline ends came to 9 bases. The CDR3 DNA follows: TGTGCCAGCAGCCACAGGGAAAATTCACCCCTCCACTTT. Translating gives CASSHRENSPLHF.

This clonotype has a handful of counts. The chain uses TRBV12-3 or TRBV12-4 and TRBJ2-3; a possible D gene is TRBD2 (6 bases). The CDR3 is 16 residues long. V lost 1 base, J lost 1 base, and 12 bases lay in between. The CDR3 protein is CASSLVSGGGTDTQYF. The CDR3 DNA reads TGTGCCAGCAGTTTAGTTAGCGGCGGCGGCACAGATACGCAGTATTTT.

The rearrangement joins TRBV12-3 or TRBV12-4 to TRBJ2-3; D gene unclear. Trimming left V 1 base short and J 4 bases short, with 6 bases between. CDR3 length equals 13 residues. The CDR3 loop reads CASSLVDPDTQYF. The CDR3 nucleotides read TGTGCCAGCAGTTTAGTGGACCCAGATACGCAGTATTTT.

This clonotype was counted a few times. The germline gene is not matched at one end of the junction; a read error may be the cause. The rearrangement uses TRBV19 and TRBJ1-5, with TRBD1 as a possible D gene (6 bases). The CDR3 runs to 15 residues. Per the germline V gene, CDR1 is LNHDA and CDR2 is SQIVND (reference sequence). CDR3 loop: CASSKTGDGNEPQHF. The CDR3 nucleotides read TGTGCCAGTAGTAAGACAGGTGACGGCAATGAGCCCCAGCATTTT.

V and J are TRBV4-3 and TRBJ2-7; unclear D gene. This CDR3 has 12 residues. The V gene lost 0 bases and the J gene lost 6 bases, with 6 bases spanning the gap. Germline CDR1 is LGHNA and CDR2 is YSLEER. The CDR3 DNA reads TGCGCCAGCAGCCAAGATCGAAGCGAGCAGTACTTC. Its translation is CASSQDRSEQYF.

The chain has TRBV20-1 and TRBJ2-5, with a weak D call TRBD1 (5 bases). The CDR3 extends over 13 amino acids. V was shortened by 1 base and J by 5 bases, with 11 bases between the two germline ends. Germline V CDR1 and CDR2: DFQATT, SNEGSKA (reference sequence). The CDR3 is CSARVGVPETQYF. The CDR3 nucleotides are TGCAGTGCTAGAGTAGGGGTCCCGGAGACCCAGTACTTC.

The rearrangement uses TRBV6-1 and TRBJ1-5; tentative D call: TRBD1 (5 bases). CDR3 length: 15 residues. With 3 bases removed from V and 6 bases from J, the gap between germline ends came to 15 bases. Germline V gene lookup returns CDR1 MNHNS and CDR2 SASEGT. The CDR3 region is CASSEATVWGQPQHF. In DNA form, the CDR3 reads TGTGCCAGCAGTGAGGCGACAGTCTGGGGTCAGCCCCAGCATTTT.

The CDR3 loop is CASSSLPSGASYNEQFF. CDR3 DNA sequence: TGTGCCAGCAGTTCCCTTCCTAGCGGGGCGTCCTACAATGAGCAGTTCTTC. The V and J genes are TRBV7-8 and TRBJ2-1, with TRBD2 matching 9 bases. CDR1 SGHVS and CDR2 FQNEAQ come from the germline V gene. V shed 6 bases, J shed 1 base, and the junction held 10 bases outside the gene matches. This CDR3 has 17 residues.

This clonotype was recorded at least ten times. V and J are TRBV7-2 and TRBJ1-5; D not certain. This CDR3 has 14 amino acids. In germline, CDR1 is SGHTA, CDR2 FQGNSA. Trimming removed 5 bases from V and 3 bases from J, with 11 bases in between. The CDR3 coding sequence is TGTGCCAGCAGCGTAGGACGGATCAATCAGCCCCAGCATTTT. Protein: CASSVGRINQPQHF.

The chain employs TRBV7-3 and TRBJ1-6; D is perhaps TRBD1 (6 bases). Germline V gene lookup returns CDR1 SGHTA and CDR2 FQGTGA. CDR3 size: 14 residues. Trimming shortened V by 0 bases and J by 9 bases, and 9 bases separated the two germline ends. The CDR3 reads CASSLTGQSSPLHF. The CDR3, as DNA: TGTGCCAGCAGCTTAACTGGACAGAGTTCACCCCTCCACTTT.

This CDR3 reads CASEQYSYNEQFF. CDR3 nucleotides: TGTGCCAGCGAACAGTACTCCTACAATGAGCAGTTCTTC. The genes are TRBV2 and TRBJ2-1; D is uncertain. V dropped 8 bases and J dropped 0 bases, with 8 bases sitting between them. This CDR3 has 13 residues. The germline gives CDR1 SNHLY, CDR2 FYNNEI.

The chain uses TRBV7-9 and TRBJ1-2, with no clear D. CDR1 and CDR2 (germline): SEHNR, FQNEAQ (reference sequence). V was cut by 1 base and J by 8 bases, with 17 bases left in between. CDR3 size: 15 residues. As DNA, the CDR3 is TGTGCCAGCAGCTTAGATTATCGTTCTTTCGAAGGCTACACCTTC. Translation: CASSLDYRSFEGYTF.

V gene TRBV20-1 combines with J gene TRBJ1-5; no clear D. There are 13 residues in the CDR3. V shed 5 bases and J shed 5 bases, with 13 bases lying between them. Germline V gives CDR1 DFQATT, CDR2 SNEGSKA (reference sequence). The CDR3 here is CSASGPSDQPQHF. The CDR3 DNA follows: TGCAGTGCTTCCGGCCCATCGGATCAGCCCCAGCATTTT.

Only a few counts were recorded for this clonotype. V is TRBV7-2 and J is TRBJ2-5, with D uncertain. Trimming removed 3 bases from V and 4 bases from J, with 9 bases in between. The CDR3 sequence is 13 residues long. Per germline, CDR1 SGHTA and CDR2 FQGNSA. CDR3 bases: TGTGCCAGCAGCTTTATCGCTGCAGAGACCCAGTACTTC. Translation gives CASSFIAAETQYF.